This TCR beta chain was profiled in a study of graft-versus-host responses after intestinal transplantation. CDR1 and CDR2 (germline): SGHTA, FQGTGA. The CDR3 loop spans 16 amino acids. Trimming removed 0 bases from V and 8 bases from J; junction bases left unmatched: 8. Libraries were prepared by immunoSEQ multiplex PCR; TCRdb keeps only in-frame clonotypes and omits some of them. The sample lists fewer than 70,000 clones, 80% to 95% seen once, with roughly 6.3% in the top ten. The sequencing here drew on bone marrow, taken 700 to 850 days after intestinal transplantation. The TCR originated in a human patient who received an intestinal transplant, so some T cells may come from the graft donor. The gene calls are TRBV7-3 and TRBJ2-1, with 9 bases identical to TRBD2. The chain's CDR3 is CASSLTRAAGGDEQFF. The CDR3 DNA sequence: TGTGCCAGCAGCTTAACGCGGGCCGCGGGAGGGGATGAGCAGTTCTTC.